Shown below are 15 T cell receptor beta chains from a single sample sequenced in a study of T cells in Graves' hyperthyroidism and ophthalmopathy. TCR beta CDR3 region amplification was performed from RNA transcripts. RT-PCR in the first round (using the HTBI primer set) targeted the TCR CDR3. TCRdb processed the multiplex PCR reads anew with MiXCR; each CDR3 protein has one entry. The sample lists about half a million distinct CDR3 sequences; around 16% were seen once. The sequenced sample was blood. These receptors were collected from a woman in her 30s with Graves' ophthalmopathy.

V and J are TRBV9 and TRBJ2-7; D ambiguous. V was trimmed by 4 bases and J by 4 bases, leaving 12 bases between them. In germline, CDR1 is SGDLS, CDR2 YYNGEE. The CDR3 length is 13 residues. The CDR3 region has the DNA TGTGCCAGCAGCCCCTCCTTCGGGTACGAGCAGTACTTC. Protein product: CASSPSFGYEQYF.

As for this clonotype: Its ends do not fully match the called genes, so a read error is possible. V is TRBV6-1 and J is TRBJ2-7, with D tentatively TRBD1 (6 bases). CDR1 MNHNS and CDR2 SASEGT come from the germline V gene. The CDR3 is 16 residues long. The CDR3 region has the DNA TGTGCCAGCAGTGTGGACAGTGTGGCGGCATCCTACGGGCAGTACTTC. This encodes CASSVDSVAASYGQYF.

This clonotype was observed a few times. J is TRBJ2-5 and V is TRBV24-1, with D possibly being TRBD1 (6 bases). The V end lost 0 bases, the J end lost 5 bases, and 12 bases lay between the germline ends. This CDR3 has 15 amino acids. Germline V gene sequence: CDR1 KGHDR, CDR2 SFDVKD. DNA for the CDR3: TGTGCCACCAGTGATTTGCAAGGGGGTCGGGAGACCCAGTACTTC. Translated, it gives CATSDLQGGRETQYF.

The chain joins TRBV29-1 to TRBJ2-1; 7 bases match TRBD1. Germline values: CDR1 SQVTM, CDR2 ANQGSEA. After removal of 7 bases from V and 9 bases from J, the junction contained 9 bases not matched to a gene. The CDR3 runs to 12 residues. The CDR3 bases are TGCAGCGAATACAGGGGAGTGAGTGAGCAGTTCTTC. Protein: CSEYRGVSEQFF.

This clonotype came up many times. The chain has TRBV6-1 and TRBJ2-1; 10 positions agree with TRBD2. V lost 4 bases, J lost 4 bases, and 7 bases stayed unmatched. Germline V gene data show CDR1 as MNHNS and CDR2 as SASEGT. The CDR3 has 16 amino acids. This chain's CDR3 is CASSGGTSAEYNEQFF. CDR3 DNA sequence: TGTGCCAGCAGTGGTGGGACTAGCGCTGAATACAATGAGCAGTTCTTC.

CDR3 DNA sequence: TGTGCCAGCAGTGAGACAGGAAGAGACACCGGGGAGCTGTTTTTT. This gives the protein CASSETGRDTGELFF. V usage is TRBV13 and J usage is TRBJ2-2, with a tentative D call TRBD1 (6 bases). The V and J ends lost 6 bases and 3 bases respectively, with 14 bases between them. CDR1 is PRHDT, CDR2 FYEKMQ, per germline (reference sequence). This CDR3 comprises 15 residues.

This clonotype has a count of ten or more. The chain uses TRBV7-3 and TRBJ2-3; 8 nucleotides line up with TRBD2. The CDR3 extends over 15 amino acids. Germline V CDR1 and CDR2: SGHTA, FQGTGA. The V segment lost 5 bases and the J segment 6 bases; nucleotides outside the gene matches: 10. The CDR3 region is CASSPLLAGSDTQYF. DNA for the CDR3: TGTGCCAGCAGCCCCCTCCTAGCGGGTTCCGATACGCAGTATTTT. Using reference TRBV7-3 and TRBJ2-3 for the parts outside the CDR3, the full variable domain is GAGVSQTPSNKVTEKGKYVELRCDPISGHTALYWYRQSLGQGPEFLIYFQGTGAADDSGLPNDRFFAVRPEGSVSTLKIQRTERGDSAVYLCASSPLLAGSDTQYFGPGTRLTVL.

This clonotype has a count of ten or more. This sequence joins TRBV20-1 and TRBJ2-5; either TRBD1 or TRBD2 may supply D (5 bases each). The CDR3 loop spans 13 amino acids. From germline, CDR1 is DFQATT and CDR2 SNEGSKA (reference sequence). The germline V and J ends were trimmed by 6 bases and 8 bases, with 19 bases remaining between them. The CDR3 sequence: CSAAGGRGATQYF. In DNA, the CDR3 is TGCAGTGCGGCGGGCGGCCGAGGGGCCACCCAGTACTTC.

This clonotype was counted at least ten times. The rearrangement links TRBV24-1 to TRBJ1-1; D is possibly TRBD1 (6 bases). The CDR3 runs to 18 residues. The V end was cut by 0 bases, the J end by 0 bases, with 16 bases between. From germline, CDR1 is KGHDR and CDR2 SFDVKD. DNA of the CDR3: TGTGCCACCAGTGATTTGTGGGTTCAGGGGTTCATGAACACTGAAGCTTTCTTT. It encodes CATSDLWVQGFMNTEAFF.

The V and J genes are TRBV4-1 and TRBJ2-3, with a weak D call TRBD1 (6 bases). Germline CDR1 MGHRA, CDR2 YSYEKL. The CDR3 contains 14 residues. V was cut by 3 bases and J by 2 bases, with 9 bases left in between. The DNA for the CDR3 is TGCGCCAGCAGCCAGGACAGACACACAGATACGCAGTATTTT. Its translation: CASSQDRHTDTQYF.

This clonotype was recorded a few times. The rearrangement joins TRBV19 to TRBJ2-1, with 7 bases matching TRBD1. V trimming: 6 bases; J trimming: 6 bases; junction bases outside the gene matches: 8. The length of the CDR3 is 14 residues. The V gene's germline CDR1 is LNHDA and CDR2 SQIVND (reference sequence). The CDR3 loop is CASSSWDSSNEQFF. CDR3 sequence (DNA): TGTGCCAGTAGCAGTTGGGACAGCAGCAATGAGCAGTTCTTC. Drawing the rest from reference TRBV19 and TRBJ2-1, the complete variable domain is DGGITQSPKYLFRKEGQNVTLSCEQNLNHDAMYWYRQDPGQGLRLIYYSQIVNDFQKGDIAEGYSVSREKKESFPLTVTSAQKNPTAFYLCASSSWDSSNEQFFGPGTRLTVL.

The CDR3 loop reads CASSPDSAHNSPLHF. CDR3 DNA: TGTGCCAGCAGCCCGGACAGTGCCCATAATTCACCCCTCCACTTT. The V call is TRBV5-8, the J call TRBJ1-6; maybe TRBD1 (6 bases). The CDR3 has 15 residues. V lost 4 bases and J 5 bases, leaving 13 bases between the germline ends. Germline V gene sequence: CDR1 SGHTS, CDR2 YDEGEE. Variable domain in full (rest from reference TRBV5-8 and TRBJ1-6): EAGVTQSPTHLIKTRGQQATLRCSPISGHTSVYWYQQALGLGLQFLLWYDEGEERNRGNFPPRFSGRQFPNYSSELNVNALELEDSALYLCASSPDSAHNSPLHFGNGTRLTVT.

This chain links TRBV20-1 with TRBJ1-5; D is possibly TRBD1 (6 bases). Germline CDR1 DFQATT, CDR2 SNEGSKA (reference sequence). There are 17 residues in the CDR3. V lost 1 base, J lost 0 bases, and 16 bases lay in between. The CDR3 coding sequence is TGCAGTGCTAGAGGCGGCAGGGGCCTTTATAGCAATCAGCCCCAGCATTTT. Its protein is CSARGGRGLYSNQPQHF.

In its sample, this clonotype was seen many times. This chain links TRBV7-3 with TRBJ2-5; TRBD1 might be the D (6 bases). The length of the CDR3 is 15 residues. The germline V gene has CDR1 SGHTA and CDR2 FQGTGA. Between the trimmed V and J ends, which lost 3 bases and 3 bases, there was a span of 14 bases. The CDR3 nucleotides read TGTGCCAGCAGCTTCGGACAGTCCAGAAAAGAGACCCAGTACTTC. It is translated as CASSFGQSRKETQYF.

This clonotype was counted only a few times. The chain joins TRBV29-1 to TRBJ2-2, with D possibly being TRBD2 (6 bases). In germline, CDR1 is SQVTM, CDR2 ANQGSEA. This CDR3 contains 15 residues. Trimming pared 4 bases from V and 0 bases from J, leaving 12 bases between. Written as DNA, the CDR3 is TGCAGCGTTGTTCGGAGGGGTCCGAACACCGGGGAGCTGTTTTTT. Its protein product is CSVVRRGPNTGELFF.